The rows below give T cell receptor beta chains drawn from one sample of a study of early T cells in non-severe SARS-CoV-2 infection. One entry per CDR3 protein results from TCRdb running MiXCR on the 5' RACE reads. The sample holds fewer than 80,000 distinct CDR3 sequences, about 10% seen once. Sequencing was performed on whole blood, taken at baseline. The receptors originated from an adult who was a healthcare worker with PCR-confirmed SARS-CoV-2 infection or an uninfected control (not recorded which). CDR3s include the opening cysteine and the closing phenylalanine or tryptophan. The order of the fields is J gene, V gene, clone size, D gene, CDR3 protein, CDR3 DNA. D genes are given only for firm matches. Not all rows give a size; the values are once, few, many and, for expanded clones, a class.

>TRBJ1-5|TRBV4-3|many|-
CASSQDLGRGQPQHF
TGCGCCAGCAGCCAAGATCTAGGGAGGGGTCAGCCCCAGCATTTT
>TRBJ1-1|TRBV7-3|-|-
CTSSLGRDSEAFF
TGTACCAGCAGCTTAGGTCGAGACAGTGAAGCTTTCTTT
>TRBJ1-2|TRBV28|-|-
CASSLDWDGYTF
TGTGCCAGCAGTTTAGATTGGGATGGCTACACCTTC
>TRBJ2-2|TRBV29-1|-|TRBD1
CSVGRTGATGELFF
TGCAGCGTTGGCCGGACAGGGGCCACCGGGGAGCTGTTTTTT
>TRBJ2-5|TRBV18|many|TRBD2
CASSSTSGGMGETQYF
TGTGCCAGCTCATCGACTAGCGGGGGAATGGGAGAGACCCAGTACTTC
>TRBJ2-1|TRBV29-1|many|-
CSVEDGGENEQFF
TGCAGCGTTGAAGATGGAGGGGAAAATGAGCAGTTCTTC
>TRBJ1-1|TRBV10-1|-|-
CASRVSLQTEAFF
TGCGCCAGCAGAGTCAGCCTCCAAACTGAAGCTTTCTTT
>TRBJ1-2|TRBV7-3|-|-
CASSLSPGPSFYGYTF
TGTGCCAGCAGCTTATCACCGGGACCTTCATTCTATGGCTACACCTTC
>TRBJ2-7|TRBV6-6|many|TRBD2
CASSGGLPYEQYF
TGTGCCAGCAGCGGGGGACTACCCTACGAGCAGTACTTC
>TRBJ2-4|TRBV2|-|-
CASRDRSKNIQYF
TGTGCCAGCAGAGACAGGAGCAAAAACATTCAGTACTTC
>TRBJ2-2|TRBV5-5|few|TRBD2
CASSREVGELFF
TGTGCCAGCAGCCGGGAGGTCGGGGAGCTGTTTTTT
>TRBJ2-1|TRBV20-1|-|TRBD2
CSARDASGANEQFF
TGCAGTGCTAGAGATGCTAGCGGGGCCAATGAGCAGTTCTTC
>TRBJ2-6|TRBV29-1|few|TRBD1
CSVEGGTGSLSGANVLTF
TGCAGCGTTGAAGGAGGGACAGGGAGTCTCTCTGGGGCCAACGTCCTGACTTTC
>TRBJ2-2|TRBV12-3/TRBV12-4|-|TRBD1
CTSSLQGSTGELFF
TGTACCAGCAGTTTACAGGGGAGCACCGGGGAGCTGTTTTTT
>TRBJ1-1|TRBV6-5|-|-
CASRREWNTEAFF
TGTGCCAGCAGGCGGGAGTGGAACACTGAAGCTTTCTTT
>TRBJ2-7|TRBV28|-|-
CASSLPGVTYEQYF
TGTGCCAGCAGCCTACCCGGCGTTACCTACGAGCAGTACTTC
>TRBJ1-1|TRBV6-5|many|TRBD1
CASSPRTGAGGEAFF
TGTGCCAGCAGCCCCCGGACAGGGGCGGGGGGTGAAGCTTTCTTT
>TRBJ2-7|TRBV20-1|many|TRBD1
CSAGTGTEPYEQYF
TGCAGTGCTGGGACCGGGACAGAACCCTACGAGCAGTACTTC
>TRBJ1-5|TRBV12-5|-|TRBD1
CASGSPQGYSNQPQHF
TGTGCTAGTGGTTCTCCACAGGGGTATAGCAATCAGCCCCAGCATTTT
>TRBJ1-1|TRBV5-1|-|-
CASSLEGGVTEAFF
TGCGCCAGCAGCTTGGAGGGGGGCGTCACTGAAGCTTTCTTT
>TRBJ2-7|TRBV5-1|many|-
CASRAATGLNEQYF
TGCGCCAGCAGGGCGGCCACCGGATTAAACGAGCAGTACTTC
>TRBJ1-1|TRBV7-9|-|-
CASSQRNEAFF
TGTGCCAGCAGCCAGAGGAATGAAGCTTTCTTT
>TRBJ1-5|TRBV20-1|many|-
CSARTPSGYQPQHF
TGCAGTGCTAGAACCCCGTCTGGTTATCAGCCCCAGCATTTT
>TRBJ2-5|TRBV7-2|few|-
CASSLPRAQETQYF
TGTGCCAGCAGCTTACCCAGGGCGCAAGAGACCCAGTACTTC
>TRBJ1-1|TRBV29-1|-|-
CSVEEGGATEAFF
TGCAGCGTTGAAGAAGGTGGGGCCACTGAAGCTTTCTTT
>TRBJ2-3|TRBV20-1|few|-
CSARLGPASTDTQYF
TGCAGTGCTAGGCTCGGTCCAGCGAGCACAGATACGCAGTATTTT
>TRBJ1-2|TRBV29-1|-|-
CSVRTDLIDGYTF
TGCAGCGTTCGGACAGACCTAATAGATGGCTACACCTTC
>TRBJ1-2|TRBV6-5|few|-
CASSYSTGLYGYTF
TGTGCCAGCAGTTACTCGACAGGACTATATGGCTACACCTTC
>TRBJ1-2|TRBV19|many|-
CASSTARPRGDGYTF
TGTGCCAGTAGTACCGCCCGACCGAGAGGGGATGGCTACACCTTC
>TRBJ2-2|TRBV12-3/TRBV12-4|few|-
CASSLRRRSRELFF
TGTGCCAGCAGTTTAAGACGGAGGTCCAGGGAGCTGTTTTTT
>TRBJ2-7|TRBV20-1|-|TRBD2
CSATGTSLYEQYF
TGCAGTGCTACCGGGACTAGTCTCTACGAGCAGTACTTC
>TRBJ1-3|TRBV7-2|many|-
CASSPGAAGNTIYF
TGTGCCAGCAGCCCCGGGGCAGCTGGAAACACCATATATTTT